These 3 T cell receptor delta chains originate from one sample sequenced in a study of Vδ1+ human thymocytes. Findings of the study overall: Thymic TRG and TRD repertoires appeared highly polyclonal.

Sequences come from RNA converted to cDNA by reverse transcription. Multiplex PCR used pooled V-gene forward primers and a constant-region reverse primer to amplify CDR3s. TCRdb called clones from the multiplex PCR reads again using CATT. The sample shows about 25,000 delta-chain clones, 7.4% of them seen only once. Which antigens these TCRs recognize remains unknown. Sequenced: Vdelta1+ gamma-delta thymocytes from the thymus. Subset indicated: FACS-sorted CD3+ TCRalphabeta- TCRVdelta1+ TCRVdelta2- thymocytes. The origin of the receptors is a girl under three years old who had congenital heart surgery.

This clone was observed a handful of times. The chain joins TRDV1 to TRDJ1; 10 bases fit TRDD3. Trimming at V came to 7 bases and at J to 0 bases, leaving 20 bases not matched to a gene. CDR3 size: 20 residues. Per the germline V gene, CDR1 is TSWWSYY and CDR2 is QGS. CDR3 DNA sequence: TGTGCTCTTGTCCCAGGAGGGATGGCGGGGGATACGCGTTACACCGATAAACTCATCTTT. Translated, it gives CALVPGGMAGDTRYTDKLIF.

This clone has just a few counts. The chain couples TRDV1 to TRDJ1, with D possibly TRDD3 on 5 matching bases. The ends were cut back, 0 bases at V and 2 bases at J, with 19 bases in the middle. Germline values: CDR1 TSWWSYY, CDR2 QGS. The CDR3 runs 18 residues. CDR3 loop: CALGELSLRRDPTDKLIF. As DNA, the CDR3 is TGTGCTCTTGGGGAACTGTCCCTAAGGCGGGATCCTACCGATAAACTCATCTTT.

The sample holds a few counts of this clone. The rearrangement uses TRDV1 and TRDJ1; 8 bases line up with TRDD3. This CDR3 comprises 22 residues. V was clipped by 0 bases and J by 0 bases; unmatched bases: 21. Germline V lookup: CDR1 TSWWSYY, CDR2 QGS. CDR3: CALGELGLAVLGDPWYTDKLIF. DNA of the CDR3: TGTGCTCTTGGGGAACTAGGTCTGGCAGTGCTGGGGGACCCCTGGTACACCGATAAACTCATCTTT.